This T cell receptor beta chain is from a study of blood T cell repertoires in COVID-19 (TCRdb year 2020). For the wider study: Collaborator samples came from the United States, Italy and Spain and covered acute and convalescent phases of COVID-19. The material from the prospective study consisted of cDNA or gDNA derived from T cells, B-cell-depleted T cells, or PBMCs. The dataset comprised deeply sampled blood TCRbeta repertoires from subjects exposed to, actively infected with, or recovered from COVID-19. The repertoires were released in a freely available public database meant as a resource for research on the immune response to SARS-CoV-2. The samples were drawn from two sources: the first 160 participants of the ongoing ImmuneRACE study, and 1,254 subjects contributed by 6 global collaborators. The sample metadata nearly always contained a de-identified subject ID, COVID-19 status, age in years and sex. Where available, HLA class I and class II types were obtained from metadata supplied by the sample provider rather than from assay-based typing. General study outcomes and caveats: Clinical and demographic metadata were provided uncurated, with the amount varying by source and participant.

Each collaborating institution followed its own protocols to collect whole blood in K2EDTA tubes. For TCRbeta analysis, collaborators shipped samples as frozen whole blood, isolated PBMCs, or DNA extracted from either of those sample types. Note on this clone: It has no known antigen specificity. The sample holds no much larger clone one base away, and base qualities are not on file.

The CDR3, cysteine through phenylalanine, is 12 amino acids long. CDR3 DNA is the only sequence kept; it has 36 bases, read in frame from the first base. V loses 8 bases of germline sequence and J loses 8 bases, and the interval between the two ends is 15 bases. Sequences SNHLY (CDR1) and FYNNEI (CDR2) are obtained from the germline V gene. TCRbeta CDR3 regions were amplified from genomic DNA using the immunoSEQ Assay, a bias-controlled multiplex PCR. Under the source paper's analysis protocol: The number of nucleated cells in each sample was estimated from the amplification of reference gene primers within the assay. Sequence reads were collapsed and filtered to measure the absolute abundance of every unique TCRbeta CDR3 rearrangement. For each sample, productive Simpson clonality was calculated as the square root of Simpson's diversity index across productive rearrangements. TCRdb stores this immuneACCESS table with in-frame sequences only. Part of the clones is absent; in the studies checked, under half of the shortfall reflects unresolved V genes, and no reason is known for the rest. The V and J calls and clone size are taken from that table; D and trimming were inferred from the DNA. This sample lists around 380,000 clones; approximately 80% were detected once. The top ten hold about 1.2% of the sample.

Sequencing was performed on peripheral blood. The TCR originated in a human donor with acute or convalescent COVID-19. The donor label of this sample is uncertain. This receptor chain uses TRBV2 and TRBJ1-2; a weak D assignment points to TRBD1 (6 bases agree). The CDR3 reads CASEAGAEGYTF. The DNA is as follows: TGTGCCAGCGAAGCGGGGGCGGAAGGCTACACCTTC.